Listed below are T cell receptor beta chains from one sample, sequenced in a study of T cell responses to AZD1222 COVID-19 vaccine. Sequencing was performed with immunoSEQ multiplex PCR; in TCRdb, only in-frame clones are kept and a portion is missing. The sample comprises some 150,000 clones, 70% to 90% of which are singletons, and approximately 4.3% rests with the top ten. Source: peripheral blood, taken 28 days after the second AZD1222 dose. The receptors come from an adult who received the AZD1222 COVID-19 vaccine. The CDR3 runs from the conserved cysteine through the conserved F or W. The D gene is left open where the match is weak.

d_call j_call v_call cdr3_nt cdr3_aa
NA TRBJ2-2 TRBV9 TGTGCCAGCAGCTCATCCGGTGGAACCGGGGAGCTGTTTTTT CASSSSGGTGELFF
NA TRBJ2-7 TRBV27 TGTGCCAGCAGACCCTCTGGACGGGTGGGCGAGCAGTACTTC CASRPSGRVGEQYF
TRBD1 TRBJ1-1 TRBV7-9 TGTGCCAGCAGACAGACAGGGGGTGGGACTGAAGCTTTCTTT CASRQTGGGTEAFF
NA TRBJ1-4 TRBV6-5 TGTGCCAGCATGATTTCAACTAATGAAAAACTGTTTTTT CASMISTNEKLFF
TRBD2 TRBJ2-3 TRBV4-2 TGTGCCAGCAGCCAAGAAGGGACTAGTTTTAGGCAGTATTTT CASSQEGTSFRQYF
NA TRBJ1-2 TRBV5-6 TGTGCCAGCAGCTCCGTGTTGGTCTACACCTTC CASSSVLVYTF
NA TRBJ1-2 TRBV5-1 TGCGCCAGCAGCCATGGACAGCGCCAGGCTGGGGGCTACACCTTC CASSHGQRQAGGYTF
TRBD1 TRBJ2-2 TRBV5-1 TGCGCCAGCAGCCCTGGGGGACAGGGTAGCGGGGAGCTGTTTTTT CASSPGGQGSGELFF
NA TRBJ1-4 TRBV11-1 TGTGCCAGCAGCTTAGAGGGAGGTGAAAAACTGTTTTTT CASSLEGGEKLFF
TRBD1 TRBJ1-2 TRBV6-1 TGTGCCAGCAGTGTTCCATTGGGTCAGTCGGACAGGGCGGGCTATGGCTACACCTTC CASSVPLGQSDRAGYGYTF
NA TRBJ1-2 TRBV2 TGTGCCAGCACCGCAGACAGCTATGGCTACACCTTC CASTADSYGYTF
NA TRBJ1-1 TRBV29-1 TGCAGCGTTGGACCCCGGAGGGCCAGGAACACTGAAGCTTTCTTT CSVGPRRARNTEAFF
TRBD1 TRBJ1-5 TRBV30 TGTGCCTGGAGCGGACAGGGAGGGCAGCCCCAGCATTTT CAWSGQGGQPQHF
TRBD2 TRBJ2-1 TRBV7-9 TGTGCCAGCAGCGTTATCGGCGGGGGGTACTACAATGAGCAGTTCTTC CASSVIGGGYYNEQFF
NA TRBJ1-6 TRBV7-2 TGTGCCAGCAGCTTATCGGGAGGGGTGTATTCACCCCTCCACTTT CASSLSGGVYSPLHF
NA TRBJ1-1 TRBV3-1/TRBV3-2 TGTGCCAGCACCCGACAGCCGAACACTGAAGCTTTCTTT CASTRQPNTEAFF